Each of the 10 T cell receptor beta chains below was sequenced from the same sample in a study of T cell responses to AZD1222 COVID-19 vaccine. TCRdb keeps only in-frame clones here, not all; method: immunoSEQ multiplex PCR. The sample lists about 110,000 clones; roughly 87% were seen once. The starting material was peripheral blood, obtained on day 0 of MenACWY control vaccination. The receptors were sampled from an adult in good health.

This clone appeared once. The V gene is TRBV6-1, the J gene TRBJ2-7; 8 positions agree with TRBD1. The CDR3 is made up of 14 amino acids. Germline V CDR1 and CDR2: MNHNS, SASEGT. V was pared by 2 bases and J by 3 bases, with 3 bases of the junction left unmatched. The CDR3 is CASSEPGGGYEQYF. The CDR3 nucleotides read TGTGCCAGCAGTGAACCAGGGGGCGGCTACGAGCAGTACTTC.

The gene calls are TRBV27 and TRBJ1-2; D is unresolved. CDR3 size: 16 residues. Germline CDR1 MNHEY, CDR2 SMNVEV (reference sequence). With 5 bases removed from V and 2 bases from J, the gap between germline ends came to 18 bases. This CDR3 is CASSPLSGRANYGYTF. Written as DNA, the CDR3 is TGTGCCAGCAGTCCCCTTTCGGGGAGGGCCAACTATGGCTACACCTTC.

The rearrangement joins TRBV29-1 to TRBJ1-5; weak D call: TRBD1 (6 bases). The germline gives CDR1 SQVTM, CDR2 ANQGSEA. The CDR3 covers 14 residues. The V and J ends lost 7 bases and 3 bases respectively, with 16 bases between them. This CDR3 is CSATLRDINQPQHF. Written as DNA, the CDR3 is TGCAGCGCCACTCTCCGGGACATCAATCAGCCCCAGCATTTT.

V is TRBV6-5 and J is TRBJ2-7; D gene unclear. Germline CDR1 and CDR2: MNHEY and SVGAGI. The length of the CDR3 is 13 residues. Trimming stripped 4 bases from V and 7 bases from J, with 14 bases between. The CDR3: CASSLKGNGEQYF. The CDR3 coding sequence is TGTGCCAGCAGTTTGAAAGGGAATGGAGAGCAGTACTTC.

J is TRBJ1-2 and V is TRBV5-1; 10 nucleotides agree with TRBD1. With 5 bases clipped from V and 6 bases from J, the junction kept 7 bases outside the gene matches. This CDR3 has 14 amino acids. The germline V gene encodes CDR1 SGHRS and CDR2 YFSETQ. CDR3 region: CASSRQGASDGYTF. The CDR3 coding sequence is TGCGCCAGCAGTCGACAGGGGGCTTCGGATGGCTACACCTTC.

The chain has TRBV19 and TRBJ1-2, with D possibly being TRBD1 (6 bases). V lost 6 bases and J 8 bases, leaving 13 bases between the germline ends. The CDR3 runs to 12 residues. Germline CDR1 reads LNHDA; CDR2 reads SQIVND (reference sequence). The CDR3 protein is CASSIRGGGYTF. The DNA for the CDR3 is TGTGCCAGTAGCATCAGGGGAGGGGGCTACACCTTC.

This clone was picked up one time. CDR3 sequence: CASSQAGEDEKLFF. Here the CDR3 DNA reads TGTGCCAGCAGCCAAGCAGGGGAGGATGAAAAACTGTTTTTT. The chain is built from TRBV3-1 (or the pseudogene TRBV3-2) and TRBJ1-4, with D possibly matching TRBD1 (6 bases). This CDR3 contains 14 residues. V lost 1 base and J lost 6, with 9 bases in between. Germline V gene sequence: CDR1 LGHDT, CDR2 YNNKEL (reference sequence).

The CDR3 loop is CSVGAGYEQYF. The CDR3 nucleotides read TGCAGCGTTGGGGCGGGTTACGAGCAGTACTTC. V gene TRBV29-1 combines with J gene TRBJ2-7; D is perhaps TRBD2 (5 bases). Germline assignment: CDR1 SQVTM and CDR2 ANQGSEA. The length of the CDR3 is 11 residues. V was clipped by 4 bases and J by 4 bases, with 8 bases between them.

The rearrangement joins TRBV6-6 to TRBJ1-5; TRBD1 is a possible D gene (5 bases). V dropped 4 bases and J dropped 2 bases, with 15 bases sitting between them. CDR1 is MNHNY and CDR2 is SVGAGI in the germline V gene (reference sequence). The CDR3 consists of 16 residues. The CDR3 bases are TGTGCCAGCAGTTCCACTGTTAGAGGGGGCAATCAGCCCCAGCATTTT. Residues: CASSSTVRGGNQPQHF.

J is TRBJ2-5 and V is TRBV11-2, with 8 nucleotides matching TRBD1. V trimming: 4 bases; J trimming: 0 bases; junction bases outside the gene matches: 13. Germline CDR1 SGHAT, CDR2 FQNNGV. There are 18 residues in the CDR3. CDR3 coding DNA: TGTGCCAGCAGCTGGGGTGGACAGGGCCAGTCGGACCAAGAGACCCAGTACTTC. As protein: CASSWGGQGQSDQETQYF.